Sequencing of this T cell receptor beta chain was carried out in a study of OX40 agonist ivuxolimab in advanced cancers. Overall study context: Ivuxolimab is a fully human IgG2 antibody that activates OX40 (CD134). Study-level results: Fewer expanded clones were found on average in CD4+ than in CD8+ T cells.

With 4 bases clipped from V and 5 bases from J, the junction kept 4 bases outside the gene matches. Germline V gene lookup returns CDR1 MGHRA and CDR2 YSYEKL. This CDR3 has 13 residues. TCRdb's table, derived via immunoSEQ multiplex PCR, lists solely in-frame clones and lacks some. The repertoire consists of approximately 73,000 clones, with approximately 91% occurring once and the leading ten covering roughly 13%. Regarding this clone: What it recognizes is unknown.

The sample was CD4+ or CD8+ T cells sorted from blood, taken in a trial of the OX40 agonist ivuxolimab. This chain joins TRBV4-1 and TRBJ2-7; 8 bases agree with TRBD2. This sequence was found in an adult with an advanced solid tumor such as melanoma, head and neck, liver or kidney cancer. CDR3 sequence: CASSPGGLDEQYF. Here the CDR3 DNA reads TGCGCCAGCAGCCCGGGGGGACTAGACGAGCAGTACTTC.